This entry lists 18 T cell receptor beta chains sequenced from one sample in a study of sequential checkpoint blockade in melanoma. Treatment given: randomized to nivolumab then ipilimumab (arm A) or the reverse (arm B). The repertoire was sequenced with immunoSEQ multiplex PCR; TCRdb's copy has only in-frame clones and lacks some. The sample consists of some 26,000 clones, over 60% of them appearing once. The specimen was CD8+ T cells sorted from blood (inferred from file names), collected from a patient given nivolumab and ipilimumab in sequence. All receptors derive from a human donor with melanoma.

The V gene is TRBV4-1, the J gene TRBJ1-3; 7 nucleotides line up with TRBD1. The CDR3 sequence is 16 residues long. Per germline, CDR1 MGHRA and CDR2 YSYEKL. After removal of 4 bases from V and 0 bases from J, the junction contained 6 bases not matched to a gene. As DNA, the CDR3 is TGCGCCAGCAGCCCTACAGGGGCCATCTCTGGAAACACCATATATTTT. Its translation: CASSPTGAISGNTIYF.

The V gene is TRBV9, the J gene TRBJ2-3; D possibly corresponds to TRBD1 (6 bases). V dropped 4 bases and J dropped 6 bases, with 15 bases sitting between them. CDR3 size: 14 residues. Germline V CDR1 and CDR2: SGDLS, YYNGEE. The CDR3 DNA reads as TGTGCCAGCAGCACAGGGACGAGAAGGGATACGCAGTATTTT. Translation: CASSTGTRRDTQYF.

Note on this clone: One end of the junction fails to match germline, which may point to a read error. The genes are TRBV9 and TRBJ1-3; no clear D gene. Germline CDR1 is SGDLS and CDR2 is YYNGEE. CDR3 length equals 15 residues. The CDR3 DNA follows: TGTGCCAGCAGCGTAGGCTCAAGCTCTGGAGACACCATATATTTT. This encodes CASSVGSSSGDTIYF.

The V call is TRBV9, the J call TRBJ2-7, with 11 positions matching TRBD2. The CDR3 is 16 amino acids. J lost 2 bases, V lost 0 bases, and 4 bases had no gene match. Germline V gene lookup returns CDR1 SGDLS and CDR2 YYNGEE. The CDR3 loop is CASSVDPLAGAYEQYF. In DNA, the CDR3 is TGTGCCAGCAGCGTAGACCCACTAGCGGGAGCCTACGAGCAGTACTTC.

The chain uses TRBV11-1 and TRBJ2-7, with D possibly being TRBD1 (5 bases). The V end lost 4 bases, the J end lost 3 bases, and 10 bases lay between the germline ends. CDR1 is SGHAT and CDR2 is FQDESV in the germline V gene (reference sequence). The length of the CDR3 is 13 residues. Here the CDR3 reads CASSYDRFYEQYF. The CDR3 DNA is TGTGCCAGCAGCTACGACAGATTCTACGAGCAGTACTTC.

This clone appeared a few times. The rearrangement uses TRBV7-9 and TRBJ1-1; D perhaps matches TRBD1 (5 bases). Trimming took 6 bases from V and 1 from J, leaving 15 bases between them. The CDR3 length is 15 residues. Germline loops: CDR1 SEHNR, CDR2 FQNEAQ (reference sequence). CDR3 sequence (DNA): TGTGCCAGCAGTTCTTATATCGGACAGAACACTGAAGCTTTCTTT. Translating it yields CASSSYIGQNTEAFF.

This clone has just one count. The CDR3 nucleotides read TGTGCCAGTAGTCCAGGGGGGTACTATGGCTACACCTTC. Its protein is CASSPGGYYGYTF. The chain couples TRBV19 to TRBJ1-2; 7 bases match TRBD1. This CDR3 spans 13 amino acids. Losses at the gene ends were 5 bases for V and 3 bases for J; bases not matched to a gene: 3. Germline V gene lookup returns CDR1 LNHDA and CDR2 SQIVND (reference sequence).

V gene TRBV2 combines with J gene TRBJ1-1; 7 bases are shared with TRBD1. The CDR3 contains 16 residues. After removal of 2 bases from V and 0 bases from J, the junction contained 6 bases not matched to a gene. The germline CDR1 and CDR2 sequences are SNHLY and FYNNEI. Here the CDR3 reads CASSERDSEMNTEAFF. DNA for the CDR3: TGTGCCAGCAGTGAAAGGGACAGTGAGATGAACACTGAAGCTTTCTTT.

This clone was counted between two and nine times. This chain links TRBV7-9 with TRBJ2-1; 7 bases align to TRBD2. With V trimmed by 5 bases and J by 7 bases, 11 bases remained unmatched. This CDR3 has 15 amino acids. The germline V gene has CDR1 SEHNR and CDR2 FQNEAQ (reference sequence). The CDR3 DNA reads TGTGCCAGCAGCCCCCCTCCTAGCGGATCGAATGAGCAGTTCTTC. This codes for CASSPPPSGSNEQFF.

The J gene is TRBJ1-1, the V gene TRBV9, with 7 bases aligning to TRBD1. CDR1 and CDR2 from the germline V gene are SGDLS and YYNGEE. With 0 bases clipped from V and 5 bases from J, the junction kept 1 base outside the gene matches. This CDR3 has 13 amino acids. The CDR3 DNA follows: TGTGCCAGCAGCGTAGTGACAGGGACTGAAGCTTTCTTT. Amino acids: CASSVVTGTEAFF.

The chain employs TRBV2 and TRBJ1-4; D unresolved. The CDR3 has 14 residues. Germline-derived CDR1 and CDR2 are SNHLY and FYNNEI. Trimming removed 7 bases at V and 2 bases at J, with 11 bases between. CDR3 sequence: CASNLLATNEKLFF. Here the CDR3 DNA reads TGTGCCAGCAACCTATTAGCGACTAATGAAAAACTGTTTTTT.

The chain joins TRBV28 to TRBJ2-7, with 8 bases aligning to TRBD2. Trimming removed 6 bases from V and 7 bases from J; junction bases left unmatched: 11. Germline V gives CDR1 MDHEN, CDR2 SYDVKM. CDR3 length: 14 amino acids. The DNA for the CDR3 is TGTGCCAGCAGGATCCGAGCGGGAGTGGAAGAGCAGTACTTC. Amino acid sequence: CASRIRAGVEEQYF. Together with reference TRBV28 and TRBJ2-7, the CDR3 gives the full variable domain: DVKVTQSSRYLVKRTGEKVFLECVQDMDHENMFWYRQDPGLGLRLIYFSYDVKMKEKGDIPEGYSVSREKKERFSLILESASTNQTSMYLCASRIRAGVEEQYFGPGTRLTVT.

The CDR3 region has the DNA TGTGCCAGCAGCCTCGGAGGGGGCGAAACTGAAGCTTTCTTT. It encodes CASSLGGGETEAFF. This chain joins TRBV9 and TRBJ1-1, with 7 nucleotides matching TRBD1. J gave up 5 bases and V 4 bases, and 8 bases lay outside the gene matches. Germline loops: CDR1 SGDLS, CDR2 YYNGEE. The CDR3 spans 14 residues. The whole variable domain, remainder taken from reference TRBV9 and TRBJ1-1, is DSGVTQTPKHLITATGQRVTLRCSPRSGDLSVYWYQQSLDQGLQFLIQYYNGEERAKGNILERFSAQQFPDLHSELNLSSLELGDSALYFCASSLGGGETEAFFGQGTRLTVV.

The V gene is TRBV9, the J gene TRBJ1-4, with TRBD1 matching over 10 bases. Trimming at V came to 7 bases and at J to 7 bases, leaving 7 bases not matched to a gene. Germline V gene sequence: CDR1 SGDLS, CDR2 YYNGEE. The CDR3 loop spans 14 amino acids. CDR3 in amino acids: CASGETGGSEKLFF. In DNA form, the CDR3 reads TGTGCCAGCGGGGAGACAGGGGGCTCTGAAAAACTGTTTTTT.

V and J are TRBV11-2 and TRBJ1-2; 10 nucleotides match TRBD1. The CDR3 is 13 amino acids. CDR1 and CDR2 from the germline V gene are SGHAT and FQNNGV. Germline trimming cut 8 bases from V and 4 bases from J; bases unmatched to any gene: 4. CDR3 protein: CASGTGESYGYTF. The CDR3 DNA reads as TGTGCCAGCGGGACAGGGGAAAGCTATGGCTACACCTTC.

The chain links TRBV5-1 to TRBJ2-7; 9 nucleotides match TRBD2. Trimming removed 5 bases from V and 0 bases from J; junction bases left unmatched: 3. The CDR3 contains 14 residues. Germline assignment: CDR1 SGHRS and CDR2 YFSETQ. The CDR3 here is CASRGSGSSYEQYF. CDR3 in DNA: TGCGCCAGCAGGGGTAGCGGGAGCTCCTACGAGCAGTACTTC.

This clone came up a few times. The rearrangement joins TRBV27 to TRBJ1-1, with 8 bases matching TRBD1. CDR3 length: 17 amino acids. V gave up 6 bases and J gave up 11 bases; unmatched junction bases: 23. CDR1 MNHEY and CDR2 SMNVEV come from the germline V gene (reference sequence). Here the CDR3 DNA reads TGTGCCAGCAGCTTGACAGGGGCCGTAACCCCTCTGAGCTACGCTTTCTTT. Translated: CASSLTGAVTPLSYAFF.

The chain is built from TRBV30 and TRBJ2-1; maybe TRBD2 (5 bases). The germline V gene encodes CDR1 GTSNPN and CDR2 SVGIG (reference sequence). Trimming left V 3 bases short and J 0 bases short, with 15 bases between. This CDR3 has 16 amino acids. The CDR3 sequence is CAWRAGNSPSYNEQFF. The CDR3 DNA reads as TGTGCCTGGAGGGCCGGGAACTCACCCTCCTACAATGAGCAGTTCTTC.